The sequence of this T cell receptor beta chain was determined in a study of T cell repertoires in cytomegalovirus infection. Study in general: CMV infection together with matching HLA type was indicated by public TCR beta signatures. Study-wide results and limits: HLA-C-restricted, CMV-specific TCR beta clonotypes were dominant ex vivo. Accumulated public TCR beta family frequency recognized individuals carrying CMV together with the relevant HLA.

On this clonotype: Its antigen is undetermined.

V shed 5 bases and J 8 bases; nucleotides not matched to a gene: 23. The germline V gene has CDR1 MNHEY and CDR2 SVGEGT. This CDR3 spans 19 amino acids. From the reads, TCRdb called clonotypes with MiXCR, one entry per CDR3 protein. The sample records hundreds of thousands of distinct CDR3 sequences, approximately 31% being singletons. The chain recombines TRBV6-2 or TRBV6-3 with TRBJ2-1, with TRBD1 matching over 8 bases. Sequencing was carried out using PBMCs. This clonotype was obtained from a human donor in good health (CMV status not recorded). Some clones in this sample may be carry-over from other donors' samples. CDR3 amino acids: CASSTTGQVYSPLSDEQFF. The CDR3 DNA sequence: TGTGCCAGCAGTACGACGGGACAGGTCTACAGTCCACTCAGTGATGAGCAGTTCTTC.